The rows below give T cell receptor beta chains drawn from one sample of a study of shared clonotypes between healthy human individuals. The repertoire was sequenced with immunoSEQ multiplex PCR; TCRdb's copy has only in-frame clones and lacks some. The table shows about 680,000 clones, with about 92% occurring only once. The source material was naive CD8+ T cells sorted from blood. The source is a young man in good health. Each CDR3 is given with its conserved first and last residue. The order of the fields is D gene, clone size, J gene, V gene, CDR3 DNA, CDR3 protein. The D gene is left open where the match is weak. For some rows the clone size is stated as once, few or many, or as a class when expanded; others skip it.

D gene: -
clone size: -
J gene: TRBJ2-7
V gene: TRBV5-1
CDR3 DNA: TGCGCCAGCAGCTTAGGCCGGAATACCTACGAGCAGTACTTC
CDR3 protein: CASSLGRNTYEQYF

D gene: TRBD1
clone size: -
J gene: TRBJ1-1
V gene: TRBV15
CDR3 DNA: TGTGCCACCACGCACCCCAGGGGGCGGGTGGCGGCTTTCTTT
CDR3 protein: CATTHPRGRVAAFF

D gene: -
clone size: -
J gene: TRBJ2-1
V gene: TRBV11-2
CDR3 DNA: TGTGCCAGCAGCTTAGAGCGAGCGCCCTACAATGAGCAGTTCTTC
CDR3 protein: CASSLERAPYNEQFF

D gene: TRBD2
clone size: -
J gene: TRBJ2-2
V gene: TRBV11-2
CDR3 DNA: TGTGCCAGCAGCTTAGGGACTGGACTAGGAGAGCTGTTTTTT
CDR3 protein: CASSLGTGLGELFF

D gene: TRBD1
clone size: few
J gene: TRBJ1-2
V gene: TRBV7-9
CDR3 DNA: TGTGCCAGCAGCGGACAGGGGAACTATGGCTACACCTTC
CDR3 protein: CASSGQGNYGYTF

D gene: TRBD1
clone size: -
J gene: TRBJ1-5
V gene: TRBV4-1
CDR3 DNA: TGCGCCAGCAGCCCACCACCGGGACAGGGCGTTCAGCCCCAGCATTTT
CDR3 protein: CASSPPPGQGVQPQHF

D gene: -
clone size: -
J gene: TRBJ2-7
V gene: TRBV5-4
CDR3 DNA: TGTGCCAGCAGCTTGTCGACAGACTACGAGCAGTACTTC
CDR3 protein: CASSLSTDYEQYF

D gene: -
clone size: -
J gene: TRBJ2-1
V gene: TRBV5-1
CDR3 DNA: TGCGCCAGCGGGTACACCTCCTACAATGAGCAGTTCTTC
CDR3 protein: CASGYTSYNEQFF

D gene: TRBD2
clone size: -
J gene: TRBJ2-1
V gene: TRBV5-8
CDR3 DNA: TGTGCCCCGGCGTCTAGCGGGAGTAATGAGCAGTTCTTC
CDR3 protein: CAPASSGSNEQFF

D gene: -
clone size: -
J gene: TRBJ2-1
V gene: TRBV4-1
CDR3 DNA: TGCGCCAGCAGCCAAGCCCAGTATCATGAGCAGTTCTTC
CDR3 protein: CASSQAQYHEQFF

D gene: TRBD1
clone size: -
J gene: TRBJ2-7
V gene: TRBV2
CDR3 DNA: TGTGCCAGCAGAGGGACAGGGACCTACGAGCAGTACTTC
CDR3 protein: CASRGTGTYEQYF

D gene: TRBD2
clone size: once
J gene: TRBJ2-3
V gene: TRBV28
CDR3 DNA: TGTGCCAGCAGTCTCACTAGCGGGAGTGATACGCAGTATTTT
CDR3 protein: CASSLTSGSDTQYF

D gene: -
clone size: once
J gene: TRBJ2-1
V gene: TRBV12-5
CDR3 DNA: TGTGCTAGTGGTTCCCAGGCGGGATCCTACAATGAGCAGTTCTTC
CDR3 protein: CASGSQAGSYNEQFF

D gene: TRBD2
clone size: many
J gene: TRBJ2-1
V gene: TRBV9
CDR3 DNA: TGTGCCAGCAGCTCCGGACTAGCGGGGGAGAATGAGCAGTTCTTC
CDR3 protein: CASSSGLAGENEQFF

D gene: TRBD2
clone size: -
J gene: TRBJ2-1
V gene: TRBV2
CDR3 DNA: TGTGCCAGCAGCCCCGGGACTAGCGCACATTACAATGAGCAGTTCTTC
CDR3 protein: CASSPGTSAHYNEQFF

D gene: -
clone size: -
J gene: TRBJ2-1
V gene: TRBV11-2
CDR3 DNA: TGTGCCAGCAGCTTAGGGGGCGTCTCCTACAATGAGCAGTTCTTC
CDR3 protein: CASSLGGVSYNEQFF

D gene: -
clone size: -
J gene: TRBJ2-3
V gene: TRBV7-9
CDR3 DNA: TGTGCCAGCAGCCCCGGGCCTAGCGGCACAGATACGCAGTATTTT
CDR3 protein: CASSPGPSGTDTQYF

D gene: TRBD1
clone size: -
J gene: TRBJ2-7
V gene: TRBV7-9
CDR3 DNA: TGTGCCAGCAGCGGGACAGGGGGCGAGCAGTACTTC
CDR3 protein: CASSGTGGEQYF

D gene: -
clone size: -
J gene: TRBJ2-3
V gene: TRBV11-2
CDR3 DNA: TGTGCCAGCAGCCACCGGGTAGAAGGGTCGGATACGCAGTATTTT
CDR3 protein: CASSHRVEGSDTQYF

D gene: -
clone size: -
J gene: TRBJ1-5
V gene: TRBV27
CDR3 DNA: TGTGCCAGCAGTTTGAGCGGTTTGAGGAGCAATCAGCCCCAGCATTTT
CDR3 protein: CASSLSGLRSNQPQHF

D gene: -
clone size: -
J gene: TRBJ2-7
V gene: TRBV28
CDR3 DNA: TGTGCCAGCAGTTTAAGGGGACTTAACTACGAGCAGTACTTC
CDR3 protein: CASSLRGLNYEQYF

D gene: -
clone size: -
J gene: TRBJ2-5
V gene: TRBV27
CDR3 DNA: TGTGCCAGCAGTTTCGGACAGACGAACTCCCCAGAGACCCAGTACTTC
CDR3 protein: CASSFGQTNSPETQYF

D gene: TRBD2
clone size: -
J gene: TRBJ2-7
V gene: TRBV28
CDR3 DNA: TGTGCCAGCAGCGGACTAGCGGGAGCCTGGGGCGAGCAGTACTTC
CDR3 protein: CASSGLAGAWGEQYF

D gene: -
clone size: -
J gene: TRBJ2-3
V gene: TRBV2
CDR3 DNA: TGTGCCAGCAAAGGGAGACGTGATACGCAGTATTTT
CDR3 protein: CASKGRRDTQYF

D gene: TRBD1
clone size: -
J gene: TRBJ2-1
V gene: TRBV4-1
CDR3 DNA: TGCGCCAGCAGCCACGAACCGGGACAGGTGTTCAATGAGCAGTTCTTC
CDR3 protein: CASSHEPGQVFNEQFF

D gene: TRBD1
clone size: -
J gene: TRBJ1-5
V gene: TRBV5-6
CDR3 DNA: TGTGCCAGCAGCTTGGGGGACAGGGTCGATCAGCCCCAGCATTTT
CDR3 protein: CASSLGDRVDQPQHF